The rows below give T cell receptor beta chains drawn from one sample of a study of T-cell reconstitution after alpha-beta-depleted transplantation in children. TCRdb ran MiXCR on the PCR reads and lists one entry per CDR3 protein. The profile covers over 200,000 distinct CDR3 sequences, with roughly 11% appearing a single time and roughly 30% taken by the ten largest. This specimen consisted of PBMCs, obtained before TCRalphabeta/CD19-depleted stem cell transplant. These receptors all come from a child in the first two years of life with acute myeloid leukemia, due to receive a stem cell transplant. Both conserved end residues are part of each CDR3. D genes are given only for firm matches. Clone sizes are given selectively: once, few, many, or a class where the clone is expanded.

v_gene	abundance	d_gene	len	j_gene	CDR3nt	CDR3aa
TRBV5-1	many	-	14	TRBJ1-2	TGCGCCAGCAGCCCGTGGGGCTTCAACTATGGCTACACCTTC	CASSPWGFNYGYTF
TRBV4-2	-	-	20	TRBJ2-3	TGTGCCAGCAGCCGTCCGGGACAGGGAGCTAGCGGGTACATGGGGAGTACGCAGTATTTT	CASSRPGQGASGYMGSTQYF
TRBV18	-	TRBD1	15	TRBJ1-5	TGTGCCAGCTCACCAACAGGGGTGGGCAATCAGCCCCAGCATTTT	CASSPTGVGNQPQHF
TRBV28	many	-	17	TRBJ2-5	TGTGCCAGCAGCGAGCGATTGAGGGTTCCTAGTACGGAGACCCAGTACTTC	CASSERLRVPSTETQYF
TRBV7-2	many	TRBD2	15	TRBJ2-7	TGTGCCAGCAACCCGACTAGCGGGATCTCCTACGAGCAGTACTTC	CASNPTSGISYEQYF
TRBV28	many	-	14	TRBJ1-2	TGTGCCATTTCCCCGGTCTCTCTCGACTATGGCTACACCTTC	CAISPVSLDYGYTF
TRBV5-1	-	-	15	TRBJ2-1	TGTGCCAGCAGCTTGATACAGGGACTGCGGAATGAGCAGATCTTC	CASSLIQGLRNEQIF
TRBV15	many	-	14	TRBJ2-3	TGTGCCACCGCGCGGGACAGAATAACAGATACGCAGTATTTT	CATARDRITDTQYF
TRBV7-8	many	-	12	TRBJ2-3	TGTGCCAGCAGCCCGGTGTCTGATACGCAGTATTTT	CASSPVSDTQYF
TRBV4-1	many	-	15	TRBJ2-4	TGCGCCAGCAGCCAAGAGACGACCAACAAAAACATTCAGTACTTC	CASSQETTNKNIQYF
TRBV10-1	many	-	13	TRBJ1-4	TGCGCCAGCAGTGCGACCGGAGGGGAAAAACTGTTTTTT	CASSATGGEKLFF
TRBV12-3/TRBV12-4	-	-	11	TRBJ1-1	TGTACCAGCAGTACCCACACTGAAGCTTTCTTC	CTSSTHTEAFF
TRBV6-5	many	TRBD2	15	TRBJ2-1	TGTGCCAGCAGTTGGACTAGCGGGAGATACAATGAGCAGTTCTTC	CASSWTSGRYNEQFF
TRBV6-5	-	-	14	TRBJ2-7	TGTGCCAGCAGTTACTCGCCGGGGTCCTACGAGCAGTACTTC	CASSYSPGSYEQYF
TRBV5-1	many	TRBD2	15	TRBJ2-7	TGCGCCAGCAGCTTCACTAGCGGGAGAACCTACGAGCAGTACTTC	CASSFTSGRTYEQYF
TRBV12-3/TRBV12-4	many	-	12	TRBJ1-1	TGTGCCAGCAGTTTCGCGGCCACTGAAGCTTTCTTT	CASSFAATEAFF
TRBV20-1	many	-	15	TRBJ2-6	TGCAGTGCTAAGACAGGAGGCTCTGGGGCCAACGTCCTGACTTTC	CSAKTGGSGANVLTF
TRBV5-1	many	-	14	TRBJ2-2	TGCGCCAGCAGCTCCGGGCGGGCCGGCGGGGAGCTGTTTTTT	CASSSGRAGGELFF
TRBV2	many	-	12	TRBJ1-2	TGTGCCAGCAGTTTAGGAGTTGCCGGCTACACCTTC	CASSLGVAGYTF
TRBV5-1	many	-	13	TRBJ1-3	TGCGCCAGCAGCCCCAGCTCTGGAAACACCATATATTTT	CASSPSSGNTIYF